One sample yielded the 6 T cell receptor beta chains listed below, sequenced in a study of vaccination effects on CD4 cells after COVID-19. These receptors have no identified antigens. Sequencing was preceded by expansion of antigen-specific CD4+ T cells with viral peptide pools in the ViraFEST assay. Scientists isolated CD4+ T cells after a roughly nine-day culture period ended. Vaccine recipients lacked prior SARS-CoV-2 infection and had negative nucleocapsid antibodies. Assay used: immunoSEQ multiplex PCR; TCRdb lists only in-frame clones, some missing. Among tens of thousands of clones, roughly four fifths were seen once, and the ten largest hold roughly a fifth. The sequenced sample was CD4+ T cells from PBMCs cultured with HCoV-NL63 spike peptides, obtained before COVID-19 vaccination. These receptors came from a human donor who received a COVID-19 vaccine.

J is TRBJ2-3 and V is TRBV5-1; tentatively, D is TRBD1 (6 bases). Germline V gives CDR1 SGHRS, CDR2 YFSETQ. Trimming shortened V by 3 bases and J by 2 bases, and 10 bases separated the two germline ends. This CDR3 comprises 14 residues. Here the CDR3 DNA reads TGCGCCAGCAGCTCCGGACAGAACACAGATACGCAGTATTTT. The encoded protein is CASSSGQNTDTQYF.

The chain has TRBV10-1 and TRBJ2-7, with D perhaps TRBD1 (6 bases). V was pared by 4 bases and J by 4 bases, with 14 bases between. The CDR3 contains 14 residues. Germline values: CDR1 WNHNN, CDR2 SYGVQD (reference sequence). The DNA for the CDR3 is TGCGCCAGCAGTGTAGGGCAGGGGTCTTACGAGCAGTACTTC. Translation gives CASSVGQGSYEQYF.

The chain is built from TRBV5-6 and TRBJ2-5; 9 positions match TRBD1. This CDR3 comprises 15 residues. V lost 4 bases and J lost 5; bases outside the gene matches: 9. CDR1 is SGHDT, CDR2 YYEEEE, per germline. CDR3 amino acids: CASSTIRDREETQYF. The CDR3 DNA reads as TGTGCCAGCAGCACTATCCGGGACAGGGAGGAGACCCAGTACTTC.

The chain employs TRBV18 and TRBJ2-3; D is perhaps TRBD2 (6 bases). The length of the CDR3 is 15 residues. V lost 6 bases to trimming and J lost 2 bases, with 15 bases between them. CDR1 is KGHSH, CDR2 LQKENI, per germline. The CDR3 spells CASSEDYIFTDTQYF. The DNA of the CDR3 is TGTGCCAGCTCGGAGGACTACATTTTCACAGATACGCAGTATTTT.

The chain recombines TRBV7-8 with TRBJ2-3; TRBD2 matches 10 bases. Losses at the gene ends were 3 bases for V and 4 bases for J; bases not matched to a gene: 22. This CDR3 spans 21 amino acids. Germline V gives CDR1 SGHVS, CDR2 FQNEAQ. CDR3 sequence (DNA): TGTGCCAGCAGCTTCGACCCGACCCAGGACCTAGCGGGAGCCGGGGCAGATACGCAGTATTTT. This sequence encodes CASSFDPTQDLAGAGADTQYF.

This clone was observed once. The chain links TRBV19 to TRBJ2-1; 7 nucleotides line up with TRBD2. CDR1 and CDR2 from the germline V gene are LNHDA and SQIVND (reference sequence). This CDR3 has 14 amino acids. The trim removed 9 bases at V and 8 bases at J, leaving 13 bases unmatched. The CDR3 region has the DNA TGTGCCAGCCCCTCTGGGGGGGGGAACCATGAGCAGTTCTTC. Protein sequence: CASPSGGGNHEQFF.